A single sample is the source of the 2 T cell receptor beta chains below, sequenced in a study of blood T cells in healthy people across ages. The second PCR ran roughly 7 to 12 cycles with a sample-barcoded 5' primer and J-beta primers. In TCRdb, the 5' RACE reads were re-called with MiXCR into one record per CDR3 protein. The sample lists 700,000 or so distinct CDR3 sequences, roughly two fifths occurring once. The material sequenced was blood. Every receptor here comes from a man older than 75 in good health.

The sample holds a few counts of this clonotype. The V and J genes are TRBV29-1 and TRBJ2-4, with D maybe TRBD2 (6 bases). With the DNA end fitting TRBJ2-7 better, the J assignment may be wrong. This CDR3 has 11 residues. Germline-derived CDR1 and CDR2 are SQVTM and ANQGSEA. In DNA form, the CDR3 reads TGCAGCTTCTGGGAGGTGGACGAGCAGTACTTC. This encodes CSFWEVDEQYF.

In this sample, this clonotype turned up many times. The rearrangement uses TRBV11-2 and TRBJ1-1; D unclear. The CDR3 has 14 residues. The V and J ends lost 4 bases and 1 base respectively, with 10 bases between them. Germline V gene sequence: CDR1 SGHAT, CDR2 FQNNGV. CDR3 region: CASSYRHGNTEAFF. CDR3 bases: TGTGCCAGCAGCTATCGACACGGGAACACTGAAGCTTTCTTT.